This T cell receptor (beta chain) was recovered during a study of early T cells in non-severe SARS-CoV-2 infection. Study details: Investigators sequenced bulk RNA drawn from unsorted whole blood, and chains remained unpaired.

Unique molecular identifier tags were affixed to discrete cDNA molecules. A single record per CDR3 protein comes from TCRdb applying MiXCR to the 5' RACE reads. The repertoire holds fewer than 80,000 distinct CDR3 sequences, with under 15% as singletons. CDR1 and CDR2 (germline): SNHLY, FYNNEI. CDR3 size: 15 residues. J was trimmed by 5 bases and V by 6 bases; bases with no gene match: 7. What was sequenced was whole blood. The chain links TRBV2 to TRBJ2-3; 11 bases map to TRBD2. The receptor comes from an adult who was a healthcare worker with PCR-confirmed SARS-CoV-2 infection or an uninfected control (not recorded which). This CDR3 reads CASRDSGGARDTQYF. CDR3 DNA sequence: TGTGCCAGCAGGGATAGCGGGGGGGCCAGAGATACGCAGTATTTT.